A single sample is the source of the 7 T cell receptor beta chains below, sequenced in a study of cytomegalovirus exposure and HLA in healthy donors. Primers: 60 Vbeta forward and 13 Jbeta reverse. The protocol was immunoSEQ multiplex PCR, while the TCRdb copy is restricted to in-frame clones and leaves out a portion. The sample has 180,000 or so clones; roughly 79% are singletons. The specimen sequenced was PBMCs. The receptors shown here come from a man aged 45 to 65 in good health and CMV-seropositive.

The chain's CDR3 is CASSEGWGGETQYF. The CDR3 DNA reads TGTGCCAGCAGTGAGGGTTGGGGAGGGGAGACCCAGTACTTC. V and J are TRBV6-1 and TRBJ2-5; 7 bases map to TRBD2. Per germline, CDR1 MNHNS and CDR2 SASEGT. Trimming cost V 3 bases and J 5 bases; bases outside gene matches: 6. The length of the CDR3 is 14 residues.

This clone was recorded only once. Other DNA sequences in the sample encode the same CDR3. The genes are TRBV9 and TRBJ1-3; perhaps TRBD1 as D (6 bases). The CDR3 contains 14 residues. Germline V gene data show CDR1 as SGDLS and CDR2 as YYNGEE. V was pared by 3 bases and J by 2 bases, with 9 bases between. In nucleotides, the CDR3 is TGTGCCAGCAGCGCACAGGGAACTGGAAACACCATATATTTT. It codes for CASSAQGTGNTIYF.

The rearrangement joins TRBV5-1 to TRBJ2-1; D perhaps matches TRBD2 (5 bases). The V end was cut by 4 bases, the J end by 5 bases, with 13 bases between. CDR3 length equals 14 residues. CDR1 is SGHRS, CDR2 YFSETQ, per germline. CDR3 in amino acids: CASSVGEGDNEQFF. CDR3 coding DNA: TGCGCCAGCAGCGTGGGAGAGGGAGACAATGAGCAGTTCTTC.

J is TRBJ1-6 and V is TRBV10-3, with D possibly matching TRBD1 (5 bases). V was clipped by 6 bases and J by 7 bases, with 13 bases between them. Germline CDR1 reads ENHRY; CDR2 reads SYGVKD. The CDR3 consists of 14 residues. CDR3 coding DNA: TGTGCCATCAGAGGGGAGGGGAGAAATTCACCCCTCCACTTT. It codes for CAIRGEGRNSPLHF.

This clone occurred a few times. The rearrangement joins TRBV6-1 to TRBJ1-1; the match to TRBD1 covers 7 bases. The junction had 8 bases not matched to a gene; V was cut back by 5 bases and J by 8 bases. The CDR3 is 13 residues long. Germline lookup yields CDR1 MNHNS and CDR2 SASEGT. The CDR3 sequence: CASSQPGTAEAFF. In nucleotides, the CDR3 is TGTGCCAGCAGTCAACCCGGGACAGCCGAAGCTTTCTTT.

This clone showed up just a few times. At the DNA level, this CDR3 is encoded by other sequences in the same sample as well. This chain uses TRBV5-4 with TRBJ1-1; D gene unclear. Trimming took off 0 bases at V and 4 bases at J, with 10 bases between the two ends. CDR3 length: 14 amino acids. Looked up from germline, CDR1 is SGHNT and CDR2 is YYREEE (reference sequence). The CDR3 region has the DNA TGTGCCAGCAGCTTGGTAGGTGAGGGCACTGAAGCTTTCTTT. This encodes CASSLVGEGTEAFF. Full variable domain (missing parts from reference TRBV5-4 and TRBJ1-1): ETGVTQSPTHLIKTRGQQVTLRCSSQSGHNTVSWYQQALGQGPQFIFQYYREEENGRGNFPPRFSGLQFPNYSSELNVNALELDDSALYLCASSLVGEGTEAFFGQGTRLTVV.

This sequence joins TRBV5-6 and TRBJ2-1, with a possible D match to TRBD1 (7 bases). CDR1 is SGHDT and CDR2 is YYEEEE in the germline V gene. V shed 0 bases and J shed 10 bases, with 14 bases lying between them. This CDR3 is 14 amino acids long. CDR3 coding DNA: TGTGCCAGCAGCTTGGGTGGTCAGGGGGGCGAGCAGTTCTTC. Translating it yields CASSLGGQGGEQFF.